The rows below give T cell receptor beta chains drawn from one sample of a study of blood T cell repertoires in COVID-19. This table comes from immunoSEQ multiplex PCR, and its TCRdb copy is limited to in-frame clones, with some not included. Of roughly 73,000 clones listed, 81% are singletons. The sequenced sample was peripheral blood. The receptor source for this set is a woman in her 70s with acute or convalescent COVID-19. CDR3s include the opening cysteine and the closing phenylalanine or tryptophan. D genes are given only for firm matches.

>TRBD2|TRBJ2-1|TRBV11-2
CASSSSGNRHEQFF
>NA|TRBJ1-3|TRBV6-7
CATRGNSGNTIYF
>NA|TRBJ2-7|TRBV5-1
CASSYPVPNEQYF
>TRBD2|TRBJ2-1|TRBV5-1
CASSLVLTGTSGTMSQFF
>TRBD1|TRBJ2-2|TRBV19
CASSTLGTGENTGELFF
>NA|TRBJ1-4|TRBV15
CATSRAGRVDEKLFF
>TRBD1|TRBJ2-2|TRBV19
CASGSDGTANTGELFF
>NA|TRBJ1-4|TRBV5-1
CASSLTHLTTDEIVF
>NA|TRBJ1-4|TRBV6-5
CAGGAQNEKLFF
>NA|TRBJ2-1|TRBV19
CASRLRETEQFF
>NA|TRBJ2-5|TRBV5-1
CASSLEQIGETQYF
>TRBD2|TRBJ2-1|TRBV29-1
CSVGLAGGGYNEQFF
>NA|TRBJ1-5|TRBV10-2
CASSDIPVSNQPQHF
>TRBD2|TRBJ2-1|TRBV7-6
CASSSTSGRAPLSYNEQFF
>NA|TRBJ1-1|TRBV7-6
CASSLGGQGVNTEAFF
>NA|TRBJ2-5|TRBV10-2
CASLYSGQETQYF
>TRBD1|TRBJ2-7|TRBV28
CASIGQGGRAYEQYF
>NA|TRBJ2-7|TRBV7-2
CASSPPTGSYEQYF
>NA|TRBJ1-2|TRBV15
CATSRDQNTRSPGYTF
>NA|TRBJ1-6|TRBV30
CAGSGKGTSPLHF
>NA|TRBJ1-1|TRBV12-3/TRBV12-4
CASSGLVGPFF
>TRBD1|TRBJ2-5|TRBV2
CASAFVGGAETQYF